These 17 T cell receptor beta chains were all obtained from the same sample, sequenced in a study of neoadjuvant nivolumab and ipilimumab in lung cancer. The protocol was immunoSEQ multiplex PCR, while the TCRdb copy is restricted to in-frame clones and leaves out a portion. The table has 25,000 to 30,000 clones, roughly 80% seen once. This material consisted of tumor tissue, taken after neoadjuvant nivolumab, alone or with ipilimumab, at or shortly before surgery. These receptors all come from an adult with non-small cell lung cancer.

The J gene is TRBJ2-7, the V gene TRBV7-2; D remains unclear. The ends were cut back, 3 bases at V and 5 bases at J, with 14 bases in the middle. Germline V gene lookup returns CDR1 SGHTA and CDR2 FQGNSA. The CDR3 contains 14 residues. The CDR3 DNA reads as TGTGCCAGCAGCTTCGATGGACGGACGAACGAGCAGTACTTC. Translating gives CASSFDGRTNEQYF.

This chain connects TRBV25-1 to TRBJ2-7, with no clear D. Trimming stripped 5 bases from V and 6 bases from J, with 14 bases between. This CDR3 spans 13 amino acids. CDR1 is MGHDK, CDR2 SYGVNS, per germline. The CDR3: CASSPARFSEQYF. CDR3 DNA sequence: TGTGCCAGCAGTCCCGCCAGGTTCAGCGAGCAGTACTTC.

The chain recombines TRBV7-9 with TRBJ2-3; possibly TRBD1 or TRBD2 for D (5 bases each). The germline gives CDR1 SEHNR, CDR2 FQNEAQ (reference sequence). The CDR3 loop spans 15 amino acids. V dropped 3 bases and J dropped 0 bases, with 10 bases sitting between them. The CDR3 loop reads CASSFGTRSTDTQYF. DNA of the CDR3: TGTGCCAGCAGCTTCGGGACGAGAAGCACAGATACGCAGTATTTT.

J is TRBJ2-7 and V is TRBV5-4; 10 nucleotides match TRBD2. The CDR3 has 14 amino acids. Unmatched junction bases numbered 6, after V lost 7 bases and J lost 2 bases. The germline V gene encodes CDR1 SGHNT and CDR2 YYREEE (reference sequence). The CDR3: CASASSGRAYEQYF. In DNA form, the CDR3 reads TGTGCCAGCGCGTCCAGCGGGAGGGCCTACGAGCAGTACTTC.

The chain uses TRBV18 and TRBJ2-1; D not certain. The germline V and J ends were trimmed by 5 bases and 7 bases, with 9 bases remaining between them. Looked up from germline, CDR1 is KGHSH and CDR2 is LQKENI. The CDR3 length is 12 residues. The CDR3, as DNA: TGTGCCAGCTCAAAAGGTCCAAATGAGCAGTTCTTC. As protein: CASSKGPNEQFF.

The chain uses TRBV2 and TRBJ2-5; unclear D gene. Trimming cost V 4 bases and J 4 bases, with 10 bases left between them. The CDR3 has 13 residues. Germline CDR1 is SNHLY and CDR2 is FYNNEI. In nucleotides, the CDR3 is TGTGCCAGCAGTGGGACGGGCCCAGAGACCCAGTACTTC. It translates to CASSGTGPETQYF. Supplemented by reference TRBV2 and TRBJ2-5, the full variable domain reads EPEVTQTPSHQVTQMGQEVILRCVPISNHLYFYWYRQILGQKVEFLVSFYNNEISEKSEIFDDQFSVERPDGSNFTLKIRSTKLEDSAMYFCASSGTGPETQYFGPGTRLLVL.

V is TRBV18 and J is TRBJ1-2; a weak D match, TRBD1 (6 bases). Germline V gene data show CDR1 as KGHSH and CDR2 as LQKENI. V shed 4 bases and J shed 2 bases, with 14 bases lying between them. CDR3 length: 15 residues. CDR3 in amino acids: CASSLATGPNYGYTF. The CDR3 nucleotides read TGTGCCAGCTCACTCGCGACAGGCCCGAACTATGGCTACACCTTC.

This chain uses TRBV18 with TRBJ2-1; D is uncertain. The CDR3 is made up of 15 amino acids. Germline CDR1 reads KGHSH; CDR2 reads LQKENI. The V end lost 6 bases, the J end lost 0 bases, and 12 bases lay between the germline ends. The CDR3 coding sequence is TGTGCCAGCTCCCCCACAGTTAGCTCCTACAATGAGCAGTTCTTC. It is translated as CASSPTVSSYNEQFF. Full variable domain (outside the CDR3, taken from reference TRBV18 and TRBJ2-1): NAGVMQNPRHLVRRRGQEARLRCSPMKGHSHVYWYRQLPEEGLKFMVYLQKENIIDESGMPKERFSAEFPKEGPSILRIQQVVRGDSAAYFCASSPTVSSYNEQFFGPGTRLTVL.

The V gene is TRBV5-1, the J gene TRBJ1-1; D is unclear. The CDR3 has 12 amino acids. V shed 4 bases and J shed 7 bases, with 11 bases lying between them. Germline loops: CDR1 SGHRS, CDR2 YFSETQ. The CDR3 protein is CASSRGESEAFF. The CDR3 bases are TGCGCCAGCAGCCGGGGAGAAAGTGAAGCTTTCTTT. The variable domain in full, completed from reference TRBV5-1 and TRBJ1-1, reads KAGVTQTPRYLIKTRGQQVTLSCSPISGHRSVSWYQQTPGQGLQFLFEYFSETQRNKGNFPGRFSGRQFSNSRSEMNVSTLELGDSALYLCASSRGESEAFFGQGTRLTVV.

This clone occurred once. A single base is all that separates this from a far larger clone, so a read error is likely. The chain employs TRBV5-5 and TRBJ2-3; unclear D gene. The germline CDR1 and CDR2 sequences are SGHKS and YYEKEE (reference sequence). The CDR3 spans 11 residues. Trimming removed 4 bases at V and 3 bases at J, with 3 bases between. This CDR3 reads CASSLTDTQYF. The CDR3 coding sequence is TGTGCCAGCAGCCTTACAGATACGCAGTATTTT.

The DNA of the CDR3 is TGCGCCAGCAGCTTGACAGGTTCACCCTATGGCTACACCTTC. Its protein is CASSLTGSPYGYTF. This sequence joins TRBV5-1 and TRBJ1-2; D perhaps matches TRBD1 (5 bases). CDR1 and CDR2 (germline): SGHRS, YFSETQ. This CDR3 contains 14 residues. V was pared by 1 base and J by 4 bases, with 11 bases between.

J is TRBJ2-5 and V is TRBV5-1, with D hard to call. The CDR3 consists of 13 residues. CDR1 is SGHRS and CDR2 is YFSETQ in the germline V gene. V was clipped by 0 bases and J by 5 bases, with 8 bases between them. The CDR3 loop reads CASSLGGSETQYF. The CDR3 DNA follows: TGCGCCAGCAGCTTGGGGGGATCTGAGACCCAGTACTTC.

The chain recombines TRBV7-9 with TRBJ2-1; D not certain. The V end lost 3 bases, the J end lost 6 bases, and 9 bases lay between the germline ends. The CDR3 spans 13 residues. Looked up from germline, CDR1 is SEHNR and CDR2 is FQNEAQ (reference sequence). CDR3 region: CASSLGSGNEQFF. In nucleotides, the CDR3 is TGTGCCAGCAGCTTGGGTTCGGGCAATGAGCAGTTCTTC. Drawing the rest from reference TRBV7-9 and TRBJ2-1, the complete variable domain is DTGVSQNPRHKITKRGQNVTFRCDPISEHNRLYWYRQTLGQGPEFLTYFQNEAQLEKSRLLSDRFSAERPKGSFSTLEIQRTEQGDSAMYLCASSLGSGNEQFFGPGTRLTVL.

The chain combines TRBV11-3 with TRBJ2-3; D perhaps matches TRBD2 (6 bases). This CDR3 spans 16 amino acids. V shed 4 bases and J shed 2 bases, with 16 bases lying between them. Germline V gene lookup returns CDR1 SGHNT and CDR2 YENEEA. CDR3 bases: TGTGCCAGCAGCTCCGCTTTGGCGGGAAACACAGATACGCAGTATTTT. Amino acid sequence: CASSSALAGNTDTQYF.

CDR3 region: CASRRLYGGDEQYF. Written as DNA, the CDR3 is TGTGCCAGCAGGAGGTTATACGGAGGGGACGAGCAGTACTTC. V usage is TRBV27 and J usage is TRBJ2-7; possible D gene TRBD2, 6 bases. CDR1 and CDR2 (germline): MNHEY, SMNVEV (reference sequence). V lost 6 bases and J 5 bases, leaving 17 bases between the germline ends. This CDR3 spans 14 amino acids.

The chain joins TRBV6-1 to TRBJ2-3, with D perhaps matching TRBD1 (6 bases). CDR1 is MNHNS, CDR2 SASEGT, per germline. The germline V and J ends were trimmed by 2 bases and 2 bases, with 8 bases remaining between them. CDR3 length: 14 amino acids. CDR3 coding DNA: TGTGCCAGCAGTGAACAGGGGTACACAGATACGCAGTATTTT. Its protein product is CASSEQGYTDTQYF.

This chain uses TRBV29-1 with TRBJ2-5; D tentatively reads TRBD1 or TRBD2 (5 bases each). This CDR3 comprises 14 residues. The germline gives CDR1 SQVTM, CDR2 ANQGSEA. Trimming left V 5 bases short and J 4 bases short, with 17 bases between. CDR3 residues: CSVPGTGFRETQYF. The CDR3 DNA sequence: TGCAGCGTTCCCGGGACGGGGTTTAGAGAGACCCAGTACTTC.